Below, 24 T cell receptor beta chains from the same sample are listed, as sequenced in a study of radiation and T cells in renal cell carcinoma. Clones were sequenced by immunoSEQ multiplex PCR, and TCRdb holds only the in-frame ones, with some missing. The table shows roughly 120,000 clones, with approximately 78% occurring only once. Stated time point: baseline pretreatment blood. Noted treatment: 15 Gy SBRT to primary tumor, nephrectomy 4 weeks later. The sequenced sample was blood, obtained from a patient whose treatment included radiotherapy and nephrectomy. These receptors were collected from a woman aged 55-70 years with renal cell carcinoma.

This clone showed up just once. The chain couples TRBV28 to TRBJ1-5, with TRBD1 as a possible D gene (5 bases). Germline V gene lookup returns CDR1 MDHEN and CDR2 SYDVKM. Trimming removed 2 bases at V and 3 bases at J, with 8 bases between. The CDR3 covers 14 residues. CDR3 coding DNA: TGTGCCAGCAGTTTAGGGGGACCCAATCAGCCCCAGCATTTT. Translating gives CASSLGGPNQPQHF.

This chain connects TRBV10-2 to TRBJ1-1; 10 bases map to TRBD1. This CDR3 has 15 residues. Unmatched junction bases numbered 9, after V lost 7 bases and J lost 4 bases. Germline lookup yields CDR1 WSHSY and CDR2 SAAADI. CDR3 residues: CASTKTGGVGTEAFF. CDR3 coding DNA: TGCGCCAGCACGAAGACAGGGGGCGTGGGCACTGAAGCTTTCTTT.

The gene calls are TRBV7-9 and TRBJ2-1; TRBD2 matches at 8 bases. This CDR3 is 14 amino acids long. CDR1 SEHNR and CDR2 FQNEAQ come from the germline V gene (reference sequence). The ends lost 3 bases at V and 7 bases at J; junction bases unmatched: 5. Here the CDR3 reads CASSFLLAGNEQFF. CDR3 DNA: TGTGCCAGCAGCTTTCTCCTAGCGGGTAATGAGCAGTTCTTC.

This clone showed up just a few times. The chain employs TRBV9 and TRBJ2-5; D is perhaps TRBD1 (6 bases). This CDR3 is built from 14 residues. CDR1 is SGDLS and CDR2 is YYNGEE in the germline V gene. Between the trimmed V and J ends, which lost 0 bases and 5 bases, there was a span of 11 bases. CDR3 region: CASSVDSGAETQYF. The CDR3 DNA reads as TGTGCCAGCAGCGTAGATTCAGGGGCGGAGACCCAGTACTTC.

This chain joins TRBV28 and TRBJ1-5; tentative D call: TRBD1 (6 bases). V was cut by 6 bases and J by 3 bases, with 15 bases left in between. This CDR3 comprises 15 residues. The germline V gene encodes CDR1 MDHEN and CDR2 SYDVKM. The CDR3 DNA reads TGTGCCAGCAGCCGGACAGTTCGTTTCAATCAGCCCCAGCATTTT. Amino acids: CASSRTVRFNQPQHF.

The chain links TRBV15 to TRBJ1-2; 10 positions match TRBD1. The germline V gene has CDR1 LNHNV and CDR2 YYDKDF (reference sequence). V was clipped by 5 bases and J by 5 bases; unmatched bases: 8. The CDR3 runs to 15 residues. This chain's CDR3 is CATSPQGDRGYGYTF. The CDR3 DNA sequence: TGTGCCACCAGCCCGCAAGGGGACAGGGGATATGGCTACACCTTC.

The rearrangement joins TRBV7-9 to TRBJ1-1, with 7 bases that match TRBD1. Trimming removed 6 bases from V and 3 bases from J; junction bases left unmatched: 19. CDR1 is SEHNR, CDR2 FQNEAQ, per germline (reference sequence). This CDR3 is 18 amino acids long. CDR3 residues: CASRAGIITGVRDTEAFF. CDR3 sequence (DNA): TGTGCCAGCAGAGCAGGGATCATTACAGGGGTAAGGGACACTGAAGCTTTCTTT.

This clone was observed a few times. V usage is TRBV5-4 and J usage is TRBJ1-3; D possibly corresponds to TRBD1 (5 bases). V was shortened by 2 bases and J by 4 bases, with 10 bases between the two germline ends. Germline CDR1 reads SGHNT; CDR2 reads YYREEE (reference sequence). CDR3 size: 14 residues. Here the CDR3 reads CASSFRGEGNTIYF. For the CDR3, the DNA is TGTGCCAGCAGCTTCCGGGGCGAAGGAAACACCATATATTTT. The variable domain in full, completed from reference TRBV5-4 and TRBJ1-3, reads ETGVTQSPTHLIKTRGQQVTLRCSSQSGHNTVSWYQQALGQGPQFIFQYYREEENGRGNFPPRFSGLQFPNYSSELNVNALELDDSALYLCASSFRGEGNTIYFGEGSWLTVV.

V and J are TRBV9 and TRBJ2-7; D is uncertain. CDR1 SGDLS and CDR2 YYNGEE come from the germline V gene. The CDR3 length is 12 residues. The V gene lost 4 bases and the J gene lost 2 bases, with 7 bases spanning the gap. CDR3 protein: CASSPHAYEQYF. Here the CDR3 DNA reads TGTGCCAGCAGCCCGCACGCCTACGAGCAGTACTTC.

The genes are TRBV2 and TRBJ1-5; D gene ambiguous. The CDR3 totals 17 residues. The V end was cut by 6 bases, the J end by 6 bases, with 24 bases between. Germline loops: CDR1 SNHLY, CDR2 FYNNEI. The CDR3 DNA follows: TGTGCCAGCAGGGGATTTGGGAACTCCCGAGCAGGTCAGCCCCAGCATTTT. Translating gives CASRGFGNSRAGQPQHF.

This chain connects TRBV18 to TRBJ1-3; 9 nucleotides align to TRBD1. There are 15 residues in the CDR3. CDR1 is KGHSH and CDR2 is LQKENI in the germline V gene. V lost 2 bases, J lost 7 bases, and 6 bases stayed unmatched. In DNA form, the CDR3 reads TGTGCCAGCTCACCATCGGGACAGGGAGGCAACACCATATATTTT. Protein sequence: CASSPSGQGGNTIYF.

The V call is TRBV15, the J call TRBJ2-1; D might be TRBD1 (5 bases). CDR1 is LNHNV, CDR2 YYDKDF, per germline (reference sequence). The CDR3 is 15 residues long. V was clipped by 1 base and J by 5 bases, with 12 bases between them. The chain's CDR3 is CATSRGQGGHNEQFF. CDR3 coding DNA: TGTGCCACCAGCAGAGGGCAGGGTGGGCACAATGAGCAGTTCTTC.

J is TRBJ2-1 and V is TRBV6-6, with no clear D. With 6 bases removed from V and 6 bases from J, the gap between germline ends came to 12 bases. CDR1 is MNHNY, CDR2 SVGAGI, per germline (reference sequence). The length of the CDR3 is 13 residues. The CDR3 sequence is CASSLPAGNEQFF. CDR3 nucleotides: TGTGCCAGCAGCCTCCCCGCCGGCAATGAGCAGTTCTTC.

This clone was counted a few times. The rearrangement uses TRBV2 and TRBJ1-6; the D is unclear. CDR3 length: 11 residues. Germline CDR1 SNHLY, CDR2 FYNNEI. V dropped 4 bases and J dropped 9 bases, with 4 bases sitting between them. The chain's CDR3 is CASSVGSPLHF. The CDR3, as DNA: TGTGCCAGCAGTGTGGGTTCACCCCTCCACTTT. Looking up the rest from reference TRBV2 and TRBJ1-6 gives the full variable domain: EPEVTQTPSHQVTQMGQEVILRCVPISNHLYFYWYRQILGQKVEFLVSFYNNEISEKSEIFDDQFSVERPDGSNFTLKIRSTKLEDSAMYFCASSVGSPLHFGNGTRLTVT.

V and J are TRBV18 and TRBJ2-5; D might be TRBD2 (6 bases). The CDR3 has 14 residues. Germline-derived CDR1 and CDR2 are KGHSH and LQKENI. V lost 3 bases to trimming and J lost 3 bases, with 11 bases between them. CDR3: CASSPGTVKETQYF. The CDR3 region has the DNA TGTGCCAGCTCACCCGGGACTGTTAAAGAGACCCAGTACTTC.

This chain connects TRBV27 to TRBJ1-6; D remains ambiguous. The germline CDR1 and CDR2 sequences are MNHEY and SMNVEV (reference sequence). This CDR3 is built from 18 residues. With 6 bases removed from V and 0 bases from J, the gap between germline ends came to 18 bases. The CDR3 is CASSPTVIGSSYNSPLHF. The CDR3 coding sequence is TGTGCCAGCAGCCCTACCGTTATCGGGAGCTCCTATAATTCACCCCTCCACTTT.

The chain couples TRBV5-1 to TRBJ2-5; 9 bases line up with TRBD1. V trimming: 4 bases; J trimming: 4 bases; junction bases outside the gene matches: 8. Per the germline V gene, CDR1 is SGHRS and CDR2 is YFSETQ. The CDR3 sequence is 15 residues long. DNA for the CDR3: TGCGCCAGCAGCCCGGGACAGGGTCTTGTAGAGACCCAGTACTTC. This encodes CASSPGQGLVETQYF.

The chain links TRBV25-1 to TRBJ1-3; D possibly corresponds to TRBD1 (5 bases). The ends were cut back, 3 bases at V and 2 bases at J, with 11 bases in the middle. This CDR3 is 15 amino acids long. The germline V gene encodes CDR1 MGHDK and CDR2 SYGVNS. The CDR3, as DNA: TGTGCCAGCAGTGACTCAAAAGGGGCTGGAAACACCATATATTTT. Translation: CASSDSKGAGNTIYF.

The chain combines TRBV27 with TRBJ2-7; TRBD2 matches 11 bases. The germline gives CDR1 MNHEY, CDR2 SMNVEV (reference sequence). CDR3 length: 15 residues. V lost 2 bases, J lost 5 bases, and 5 bases stayed unmatched. The CDR3 DNA reads TGTGCCAGCAGTTTAATACTAGCGGGAGTCCACGAGCAGTACTTC. The encoded protein is CASSLILAGVHEQYF.

The chain combines TRBV6-1 with TRBJ1-2; 8 bases agree with TRBD1. Germline lookup yields CDR1 MNHNS and CDR2 SASEGT. V lost 5 bases and J lost 2; bases outside the gene matches: 4. This CDR3 spans 14 amino acids. The CDR3 DNA reads TGTGCCAGCAGTCGGACAGGGAGCAACTATGGCTACACCTTC. It codes for CASSRTGSNYGYTF.

The rearrangement joins TRBV6-1 to TRBJ2-7; D perhaps matches TRBD2 (6 bases). Germline V gene lookup returns CDR1 MNHNS and CDR2 SASEGT. Trimming left V 2 bases short and J 4 bases short, with 15 bases between. This CDR3 has 15 amino acids. This CDR3 reads CASSEPYGGRYEQYF. CDR3 DNA: TGTGCCAGCAGTGAACCATACGGGGGTAGGTACGAGCAGTACTTC.

V usage is TRBV28 and J usage is TRBJ1-3; the D is unclear. Trimming left V 1 base short and J 2 bases short, with 9 bases between. The CDR3 spans 15 residues. The V gene's germline CDR1 is MDHEN and CDR2 SYDVKM. The CDR3 sequence is CASSLLGSPGNTIYF. As DNA, the CDR3 is TGTGCCAGCAGTTTATTGGGTAGTCCTGGAAACACCATATATTTT.

There are a few counts of this clone. The chain has TRBV27 and TRBJ1-3; the D is unclear. V lost 8 bases and J lost 1, with 12 bases in between. Germline V gene data show CDR1 as MNHEY and CDR2 as SMNVEV (reference sequence). The CDR3 consists of 14 residues. The CDR3 DNA reads TGTGCCAGCTACGCGGCAGGATCTGGAAACACCATATATTTT. As protein: CASYAAGSGNTIYF.

This clone appeared a few times. This rearrangement joins TRBV10-3 to TRBJ1-5; 7 nucleotides match TRBD1. This CDR3 contains 17 residues. Germline-derived CDR1 and CDR2 are ENHRY and SYGVKD. V shed 4 bases, J shed 6 bases, and the junction held 15 bases outside the gene matches. The CDR3 reads CAISAGVGRGTGQPQHF. The CDR3 nucleotides read TGTGCCATCAGTGCAGGGGTCGGCAGGGGGACGGGTCAGCCCCAGCATTTT.